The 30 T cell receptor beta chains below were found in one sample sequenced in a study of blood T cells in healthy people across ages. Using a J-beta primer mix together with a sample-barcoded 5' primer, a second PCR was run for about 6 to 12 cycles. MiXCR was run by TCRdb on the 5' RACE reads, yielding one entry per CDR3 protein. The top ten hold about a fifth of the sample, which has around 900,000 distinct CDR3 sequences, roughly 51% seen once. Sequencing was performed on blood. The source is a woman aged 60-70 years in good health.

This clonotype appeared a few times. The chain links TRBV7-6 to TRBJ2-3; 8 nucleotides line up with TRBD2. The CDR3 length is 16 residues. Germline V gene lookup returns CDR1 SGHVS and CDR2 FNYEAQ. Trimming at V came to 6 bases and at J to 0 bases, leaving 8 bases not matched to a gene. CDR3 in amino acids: CASRMISGTSTDTQYF. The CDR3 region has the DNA TGTGCCAGCAGGATGATTAGCGGGACTAGCACAGATACGCAGTATTTT.

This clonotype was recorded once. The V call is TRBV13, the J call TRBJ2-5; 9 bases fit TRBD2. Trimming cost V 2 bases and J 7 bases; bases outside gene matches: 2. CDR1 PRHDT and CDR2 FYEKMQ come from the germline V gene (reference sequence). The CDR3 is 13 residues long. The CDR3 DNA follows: TGTGCCAGCAGCTTAACTAGCGGGTGGACCCAGTACTTC. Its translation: CASSLTSGWTQYF.

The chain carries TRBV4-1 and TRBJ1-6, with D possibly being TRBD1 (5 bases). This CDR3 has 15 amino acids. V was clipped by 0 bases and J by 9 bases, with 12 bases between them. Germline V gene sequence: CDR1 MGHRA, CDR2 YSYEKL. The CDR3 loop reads CASSQDGQGISPLHF. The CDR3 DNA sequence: TGCGCCAGCAGCCAAGACGGGCAGGGTATTTCACCCCTCCACTTT.

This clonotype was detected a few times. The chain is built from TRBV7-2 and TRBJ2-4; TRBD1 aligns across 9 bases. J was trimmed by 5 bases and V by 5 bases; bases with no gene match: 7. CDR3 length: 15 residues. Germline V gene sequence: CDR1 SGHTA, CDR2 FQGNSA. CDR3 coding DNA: TGTGCCAGCAGCCCGAACAGGGGGCATCAAAACATTCAGTACTTC. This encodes CASSPNRGHQNIQYF.

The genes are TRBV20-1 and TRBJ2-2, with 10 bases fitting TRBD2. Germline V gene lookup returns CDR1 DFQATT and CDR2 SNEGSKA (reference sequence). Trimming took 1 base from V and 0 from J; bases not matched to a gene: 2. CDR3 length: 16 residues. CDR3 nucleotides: TGCAGTGCTAGAGTAGCGGGAGGATCGAACACCGGGGAGCTGTTTTTT. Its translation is CSARVAGGSNTGELFF.

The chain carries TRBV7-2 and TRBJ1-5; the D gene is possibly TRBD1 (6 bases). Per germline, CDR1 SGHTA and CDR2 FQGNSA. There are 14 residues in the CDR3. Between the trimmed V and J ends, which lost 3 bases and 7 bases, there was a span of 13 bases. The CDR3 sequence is CASSLDGGGQPQHF. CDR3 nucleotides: TGTGCCAGCAGCTTGGATGGAGGGGGGCAGCCCCAGCATTTT. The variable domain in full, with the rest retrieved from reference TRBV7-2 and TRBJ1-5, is GAGVSQSPSNKVTEKGKDVELRCDPISGHTALYWYRQSLGQGLEFLIYFQGNSAPDKSGLPSDRFSAERTGGSVSTLTIQRTQQEDSAVYLCASSLDGGGQPQHFGDGTRLSIL.

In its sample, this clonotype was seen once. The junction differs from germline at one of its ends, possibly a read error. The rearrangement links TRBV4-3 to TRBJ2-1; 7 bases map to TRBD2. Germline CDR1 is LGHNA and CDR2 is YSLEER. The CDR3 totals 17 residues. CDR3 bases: TGCGCCAGCAGCCAAGATTCGTCTAGCGGATTCTACAATCAGCAGTTCTTC. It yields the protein CASSQDSSSGFYNQQFF.

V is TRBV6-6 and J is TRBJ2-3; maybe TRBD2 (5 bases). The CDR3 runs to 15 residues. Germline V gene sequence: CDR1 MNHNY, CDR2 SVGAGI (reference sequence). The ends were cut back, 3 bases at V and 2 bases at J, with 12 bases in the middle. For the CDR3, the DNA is TGTGCCAGCAGTTATGAGGGTCAAGACACAGATACGCAGTATTTT. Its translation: CASSYEGQDTDTQYF.

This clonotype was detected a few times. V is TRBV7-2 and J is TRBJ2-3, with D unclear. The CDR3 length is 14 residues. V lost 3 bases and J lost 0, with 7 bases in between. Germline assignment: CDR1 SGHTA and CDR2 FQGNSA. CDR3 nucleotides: TGTGCCAGCAGCTTGGTACAGAGCACAGATACGCAGTATTTT. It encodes CASSLVQSTDTQYF. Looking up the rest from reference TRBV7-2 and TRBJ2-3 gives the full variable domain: GAGVSQSPSNKVTEKGKDVELRCDPISGHTALYWYRQSLGQGLEFLIYFQGNSAPDKSGLPSDRFSAERTGGSVSTLTIQRTQQEDSAVYLCASSLVQSTDTQYFGPGTRLTVL.

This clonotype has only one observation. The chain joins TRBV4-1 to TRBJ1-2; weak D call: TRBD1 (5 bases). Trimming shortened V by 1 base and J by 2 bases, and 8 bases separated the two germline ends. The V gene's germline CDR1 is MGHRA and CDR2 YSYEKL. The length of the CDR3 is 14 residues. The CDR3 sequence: CASSQVTENYGYTF. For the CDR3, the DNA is TGCGCCAGCAGCCAAGTGACAGAGAACTATGGCTACACCTTC.

This CDR3 is CASSYGRGTEAFF. The CDR3 DNA follows: TGTGCCAGCAGTTACGGGAGGGGAACTGAAGCTTTCTTT. This chain uses TRBV6-5 with TRBJ1-1; TRBD1 might be the D (5 bases). V lost 2 bases, J lost 5 bases, and 9 bases lay in between. This CDR3 contains 13 residues. Germline CDR1 reads MNHEY; CDR2 reads SVGAGI.

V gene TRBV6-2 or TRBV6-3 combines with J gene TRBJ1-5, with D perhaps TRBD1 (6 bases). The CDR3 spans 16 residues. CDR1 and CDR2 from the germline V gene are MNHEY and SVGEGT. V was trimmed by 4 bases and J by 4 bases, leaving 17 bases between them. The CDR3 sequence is CASSWGQRGSNQPQHF. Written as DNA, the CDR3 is TGTGCCAGCAGTTGGGGGCAAAGGGGGAGTAATCAGCCCCAGCATTTT.

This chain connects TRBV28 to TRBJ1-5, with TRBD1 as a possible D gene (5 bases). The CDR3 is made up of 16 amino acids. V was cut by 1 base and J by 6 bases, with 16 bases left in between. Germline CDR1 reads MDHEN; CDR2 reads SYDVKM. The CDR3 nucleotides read TGTGCCAGCAGTTTATTTACGGGGGTACGGAGTCAGCCCCAGCATTTT. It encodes CASSLFTGVRSQPQHF.

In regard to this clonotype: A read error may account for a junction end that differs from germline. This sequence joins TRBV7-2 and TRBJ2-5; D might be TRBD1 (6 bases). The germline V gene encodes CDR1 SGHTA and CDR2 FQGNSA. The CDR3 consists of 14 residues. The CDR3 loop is CACSPPGTQETQYF. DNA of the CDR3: TGTGCCTGCAGCCCCCCCGGGACACAAGAGACCCAGTACTTC.

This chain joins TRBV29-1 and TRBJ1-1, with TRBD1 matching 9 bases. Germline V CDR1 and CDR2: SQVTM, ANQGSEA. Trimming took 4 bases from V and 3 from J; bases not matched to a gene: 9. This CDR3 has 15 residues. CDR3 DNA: TGCAGCGTTGTCCCGGGACAGGGACCGTACACTGAAGCTTTCTTT. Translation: CSVVPGQGPYTEAFF. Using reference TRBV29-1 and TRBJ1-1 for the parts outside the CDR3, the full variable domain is SAVISQKPSRDICQRGTSLTIQCQVDSQVTMMFWYRQQPGQSLTLIATANQGSEATYESGFVIDKFPISRPNLTFSTLTVSNMSPEDSSIYLCSVVPGQGPYTEAFFGQGTRLTVV.

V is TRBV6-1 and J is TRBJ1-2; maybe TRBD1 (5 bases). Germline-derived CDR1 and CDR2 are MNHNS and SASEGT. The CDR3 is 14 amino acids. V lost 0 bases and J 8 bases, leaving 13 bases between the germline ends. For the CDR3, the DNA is TGTGCCAGCAGTGAAGCGACTCCACCAGGGGGCTACACCTTC. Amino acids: CASSEATPPGGYTF.

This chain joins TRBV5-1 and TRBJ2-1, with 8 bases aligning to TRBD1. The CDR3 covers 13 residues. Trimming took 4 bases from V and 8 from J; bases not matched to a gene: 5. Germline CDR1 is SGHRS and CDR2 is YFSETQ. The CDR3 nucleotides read TGCGCCAGCAGCCCGGACAGGGACCATGAGCAGTTCTTC. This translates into CASSPDRDHEQFF.

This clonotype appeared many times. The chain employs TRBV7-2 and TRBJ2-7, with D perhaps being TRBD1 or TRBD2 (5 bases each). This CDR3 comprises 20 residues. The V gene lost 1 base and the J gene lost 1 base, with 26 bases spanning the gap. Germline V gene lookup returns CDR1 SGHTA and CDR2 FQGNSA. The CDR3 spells CASSLGAARERGVRSYEQYF. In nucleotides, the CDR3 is TGTGCCAGCAGCTTAGGCGCGGCGAGAGAGAGAGGGGTTAGATCCTACGAGCAGTACTTC. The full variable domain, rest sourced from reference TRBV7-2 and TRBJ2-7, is GAGVSQSPSNKVTEKGKDVELRCDPISGHTALYWYRQSLGQGLEFLIYFQGNSAPDKSGLPSDRFSAERTGGSVSTLTIQRTQQEDSAVYLCASSLGAARERGVRSYEQYFGPGTRLTVT.

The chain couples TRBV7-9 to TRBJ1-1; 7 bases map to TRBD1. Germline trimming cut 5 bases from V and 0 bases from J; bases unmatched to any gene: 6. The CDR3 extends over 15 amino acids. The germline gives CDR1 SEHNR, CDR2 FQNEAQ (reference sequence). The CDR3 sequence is CASSAQGGLNTEAFF. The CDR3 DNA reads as TGTGCCAGCAGCGCCCAAGGGGGCCTGAACACTGAAGCTTTCTTT.

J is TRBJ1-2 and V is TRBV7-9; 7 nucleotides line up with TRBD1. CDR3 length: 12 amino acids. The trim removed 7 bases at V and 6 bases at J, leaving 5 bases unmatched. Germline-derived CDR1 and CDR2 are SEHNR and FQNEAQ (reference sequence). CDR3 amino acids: CASTKQGNGYTF. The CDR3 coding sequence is TGTGCCAGCACAAAACAGGGGAATGGCTACACCTTC.

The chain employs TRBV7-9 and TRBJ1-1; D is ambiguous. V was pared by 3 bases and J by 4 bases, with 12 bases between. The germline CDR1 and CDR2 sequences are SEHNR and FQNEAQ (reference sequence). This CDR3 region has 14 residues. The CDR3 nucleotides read TGTGCCAGCAGCTTCGGGAACAGCGGCACTGAAGCTTTCTTT. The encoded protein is CASSFGNSGTEAFF.

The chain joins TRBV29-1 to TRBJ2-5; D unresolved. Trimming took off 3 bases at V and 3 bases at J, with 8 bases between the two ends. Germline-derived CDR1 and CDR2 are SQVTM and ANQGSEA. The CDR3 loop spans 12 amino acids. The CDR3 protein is CSVEGVEETQYF. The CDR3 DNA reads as TGCAGCGTTGAGGGCGTTGAAGAGACCCAGTACTTC.

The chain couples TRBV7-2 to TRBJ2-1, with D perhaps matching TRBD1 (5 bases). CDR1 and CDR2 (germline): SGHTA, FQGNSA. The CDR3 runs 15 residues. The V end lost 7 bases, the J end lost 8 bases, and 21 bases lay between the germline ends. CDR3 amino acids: CASNHRRGSFHEQFF. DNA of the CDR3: TGTGCCAGCAACCACCGAAGGGGCAGTTTCCATGAGCAGTTCTTC. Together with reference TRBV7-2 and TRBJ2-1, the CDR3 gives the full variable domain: GAGVSQSPSNKVTEKGKDVELRCDPISGHTALYWYRQSLGQGLEFLIYFQGNSAPDKSGLPSDRFSAERTGGSVSTLTIQRTQQEDSAVYLCASNHRRGSFHEQFFGPGTRLTVL.

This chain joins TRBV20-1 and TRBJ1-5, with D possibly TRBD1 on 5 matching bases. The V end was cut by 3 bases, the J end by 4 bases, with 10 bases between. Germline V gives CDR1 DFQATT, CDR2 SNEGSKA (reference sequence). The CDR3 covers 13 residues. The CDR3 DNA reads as TGCAGTGCTAGTCGACAGAGAAATCAGCCCCAGCATTTT. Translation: CSASRQRNQPQHF.

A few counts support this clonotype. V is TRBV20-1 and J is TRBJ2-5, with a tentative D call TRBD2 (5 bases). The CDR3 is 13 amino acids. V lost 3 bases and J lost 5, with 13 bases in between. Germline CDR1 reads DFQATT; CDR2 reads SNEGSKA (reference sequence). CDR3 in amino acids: CSARTGSLETQYF. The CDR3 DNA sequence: TGCAGTGCTAGGACGGGGTCCCTCGAGACCCAGTACTTC.

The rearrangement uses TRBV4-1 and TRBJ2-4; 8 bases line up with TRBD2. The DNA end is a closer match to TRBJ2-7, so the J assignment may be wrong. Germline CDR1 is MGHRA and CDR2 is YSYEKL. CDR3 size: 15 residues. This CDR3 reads CASSRLGGAYGEQYF. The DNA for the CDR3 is TGCGCCAGCAGTCGTCTCGGGGGGGCCTACGGCGAGCAGTACTTC.

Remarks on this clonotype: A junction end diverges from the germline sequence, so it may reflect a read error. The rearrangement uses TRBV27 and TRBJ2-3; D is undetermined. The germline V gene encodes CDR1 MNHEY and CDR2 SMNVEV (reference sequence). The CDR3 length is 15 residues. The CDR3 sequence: CASSFRPSEADTQYF. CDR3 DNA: TGTGCCAGCAGTTTCCGACCTTCCGAAGCAGACACGCAGTATTTT.

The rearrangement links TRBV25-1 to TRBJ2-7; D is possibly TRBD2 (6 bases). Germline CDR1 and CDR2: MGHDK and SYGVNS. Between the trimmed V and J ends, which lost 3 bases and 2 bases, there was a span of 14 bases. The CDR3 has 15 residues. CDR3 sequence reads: CASSDPGTGAYEQYF. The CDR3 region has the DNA TGTGCCAGCAGTGACCCCGGGACTGGGGCCTACGAGCAGTACTTC.

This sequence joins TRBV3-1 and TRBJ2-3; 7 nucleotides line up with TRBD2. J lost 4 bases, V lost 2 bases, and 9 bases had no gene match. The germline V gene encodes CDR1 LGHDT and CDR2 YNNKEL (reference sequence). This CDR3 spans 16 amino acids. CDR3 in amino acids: CASSQNPGGSADTQYF. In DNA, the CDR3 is TGTGCCAGCAGCCAAAACCCGGGCGGGAGTGCAGATACGCAGTATTTT.

The CDR3 region is CASSARGPGYTF. CDR3 in DNA: TGTGCCAGCAGTGCCAGGGGTCCTGGCTACACCTTC. The rearrangement joins TRBV12-3 or TRBV12-4 to TRBJ1-2; tentative D call: TRBD1 (6 bases). The CDR3 has 12 amino acids. Trimming shortened V by 5 bases and J by 7 bases, and 11 bases separated the two germline ends.